The 30 T cell receptor beta chains given below trace back to one sample, sequenced in a study of Ad26.COV2.S vaccination and SARS-CoV-2 variants. The method was immunoSEQ multiplex PCR; TCRdb's version includes in-frame clones alone and lacks a portion of them. The sample shows about 350,000 clones, 92% of them seen only once. The sample here was peripheral blood, taken after recovery from COVID-19. The source of these receptors is a human donor who had recovered from COVID-19.

The V call is TRBV5-5, the J call TRBJ1-4; D call uncertain. V was clipped by 4 bases and J by 7 bases, with 20 bases between them. The CDR3 contains 16 residues. Germline values: CDR1 SGHKS, CDR2 YYEKEE (reference sequence). CDR3 sequence: CASSRGIGGSGEKLFF. In DNA, the CDR3 is TGTGCCAGCAGCCGGGGAATCGGTGGAAGCGGTGAAAAACTGTTTTTT.

About this clone itself: Other DNA sequences from this sample encode an identical CDR3 as well. This chain connects TRBV12-3 or TRBV12-4 to TRBJ2-7; 7 nucleotides match TRBD1. Unmatched junction bases numbered 1, after V lost 3 bases and J lost 2 bases. This CDR3 contains 13 residues. CDR3 loop: CASSLGQTYEQYF. The CDR3 DNA reads as TGTGCCAGCAGTTTGGGACAGACCTACGAGCAGTACTTC.

V and J are TRBV10-1 and TRBJ2-7; the D is unclear. The CDR3 is 12 residues long. V dropped 2 bases and J dropped 6 bases, with 8 bases sitting between them. The V gene's germline CDR1 is WNHNN and CDR2 SYGVQD (reference sequence). DNA of the CDR3: TGCGCCAGCAGTGAGGGACCATTCGAGCAGTACTTC. It yields the protein CASSEGPFEQYF.

V and J are TRBV29-1 and TRBJ1-1; D is undetermined. Germline loops: CDR1 SQVTM, CDR2 ANQGSEA. The CDR3 consists of 13 residues. V lost 3 bases and J lost 0, with 8 bases in between. In DNA form, the CDR3 reads TGCAGCGTTGACGGAGACATGAACACTGAAGCTTTCTTT. It is translated as CSVDGDMNTEAFF.

This clone showed up just once. This sequence joins TRBV7-2 and TRBJ2-7; 12 bases are shared with TRBD1. CDR3 length: 15 residues. The V gene's germline CDR1 is SGHTA and CDR2 FQGNSA. The J segment lost 4 bases and the V segment lost 5 bases, leaving 6 bases of the junction unmatched. CDR3 in DNA: TGTGCCAGCAGCCCAGGGGGACAGGGGGCTTACGAGCAGTACTTC. Translating gives CASSPGGQGAYEQYF.

There are a few counts of this clone. V usage is TRBV4-1 and J usage is TRBJ2-7, with D perhaps matching TRBD1 (5 bases). This CDR3 has 15 residues. V lost 0 bases and J 6 bases, leaving 15 bases between the germline ends. Germline CDR1 reads MGHRA; CDR2 reads YSYEKL. CDR3 coding DNA: TGCGCCAGCAGCCAAGACCTTGCGACAGCACGCGAGCAGTACTTC. Translating gives CASSQDLATAREQYF.

The V call is TRBV6-1, the J call TRBJ1-1; D gene ambiguous. Germline-derived CDR1 and CDR2 are MNHNS and SASEGT. V lost 3 bases and J lost 6, with 5 bases in between. This CDR3 spans 11 amino acids. This CDR3 reads CASSDEPEAFF. The CDR3 DNA follows: TGTGCCAGCAGTGACGAACCTGAAGCTTTCTTT.

The V gene is TRBV9, the J gene TRBJ2-1, with TRBD2 matching 10 bases. Losses at the gene ends were 0 bases for V and 8 bases for J; bases not matched to a gene: 11. CDR1 and CDR2 (germline): SGDLS, YYNGEE. The CDR3 loop spans 17 amino acids. The DNA for the CDR3 is TGTGCCAGCAGCGTAGGAATTGGGAGCGGGGGGGCGCATGAGCAGTTCTTC. This translates into CASSVGIGSGGAHEQFF.

The gene calls are TRBV29-1 and TRBJ1-2; 11 positions agree with TRBD1. After removal of 1 base from V and 5 bases from J, the junction contained 15 bases not matched to a gene. Germline CDR1 reads SQVTM; CDR2 reads ANQGSEA. The CDR3 runs 18 residues. The CDR3 here is CSVEGGPRDRGVQYGYTF. CDR3 in DNA: TGCAGCGTTGAAGGGGGACCCCGGGACAGGGGGGTGCAGTATGGCTACACCTTC.

This rearrangement joins TRBV25-1 to TRBJ2-1; no reliable D call. Per the germline V gene, CDR1 is MGHDK and CDR2 is SYGVNS. The length of the CDR3 is 11 residues. V dropped 1 base and J dropped 8 bases, with 3 bases sitting between them. As DNA, the CDR3 is TGTGCCAGCAGTGAATTCGATGAGCAGTTCTTC. Translation gives CASSEFDEQFF.

The chain is built from TRBV5-1 and TRBJ1-5; no firm D call. Deletions cut 0 bases from V and 5 bases from J, with 18 bases between. The CDR3 covers 17 residues. Germline V gene lookup returns CDR1 SGHRS and CDR2 YFSETQ. The CDR3 region has the DNA TGCGCCAGCAGCTTGGGGGCAGGTAAGATGGGTGATCAGCCCCAGCATTTT. It is translated as CASSLGAGKMGDQPQHF.

The chain has TRBV3-1 (or the pseudogene TRBV3-2) and TRBJ1-2; D is possibly TRBD1 (5 bases). The germline V gene has CDR1 LGHDT and CDR2 YNNKEL (reference sequence). Between the trimmed V and J ends, which lost 4 bases and 0 bases, there was a span of 12 bases. This CDR3 comprises 15 residues. In nucleotides, the CDR3 is TGTGCCAGCAGCCCGAGTAAGGGGTCTAACTATGGCTACACCTTC. It yields the protein CASSPSKGSNYGYTF.

This chain connects TRBV12-2 to TRBJ2-3; the table's D call of TRBD2 was not tested on the DNA. TRBV12-2 is a recognized pseudogene. This CDR3 is built from 19 residues. CDR3 DNA: TGTGCAAGTCGCTTAGTCGTAGCGGGGGGGCAGGTGTCCACAGATACGCAGTATTTT. It translates to CASRLVVAGGQVSTDTQYF.

Note on this clone: Other DNA variants within this sample encode the same CDR3. This sequence joins TRBV6-5 and TRBJ2-3; D is possibly TRBD1 (5 bases). CDR3 length equals 12 residues. The V and J ends lost 4 bases and 4 bases respectively, with 6 bases between them. The germline V gene encodes CDR1 MNHEY and CDR2 SVGAGI. CDR3 region: CASSSTADTQYF. The DNA of the CDR3 is TGTGCCAGCAGTTCGACAGCAGATACGCAGTATTTT.

In its sample, this clone was seen once. The chain links TRBV19 to TRBJ2-3, with 9 bases lining up with TRBD1. V dropped 9 bases and J dropped 3; count of bases not matched to a gene: 1. Germline V lookup: CDR1 LNHDA, CDR2 SQIVND (reference sequence). The CDR3 length is 12 residues. The chain's CDR3 is CASGQGTDTQYF. CDR3 DNA: TGTGCCAGCGGACAGGGGACAGATACGCAGTATTTT.

J is TRBJ1-1 and V is TRBV25-1; maybe TRBD1 (6 bases). CDR3 size: 12 residues. The germline V gene encodes CDR1 MGHDK and CDR2 SYGVNS. V was cut by 5 bases and J by 6 bases, with 10 bases left in between. The CDR3: CASSSGAPEAFF. The DNA for the CDR3 is TGTGCCAGCAGTTCAGGGGCCCCTGAAGCTTTCTTT.

Sample share makes this clone medium-sized. The chain links TRBV4-3 to TRBJ1-2, with D possibly being TRBD1 (6 bases). Looked up from germline, CDR1 is LGHNA and CDR2 is YSLEER. Trimming removed 0 bases from V and 4 bases from J, with 12 bases in between. The CDR3 is made up of 15 amino acids. CDR3 sequence reads: CASSQDGGAAYGYTF. CDR3 nucleotides: TGCGCCAGCAGCCAAGATGGGGGGGCCGCCTATGGCTACACCTTC.

The V gene is TRBV5-1, the J gene TRBJ1-2; D is ambiguous. V dropped 0 bases and J dropped 4 bases, with 13 bases sitting between them. The CDR3 extends over 15 amino acids. CDR1 is SGHRS, CDR2 YFSETQ, per germline. CDR3 nucleotides: TGCGCCAGCAGCTTGGCCCGGGGTGTTCGCTATGGCTACACCTTC. Residues: CASSLARGVRYGYTF.

The chain carries TRBV27 and TRBJ1-1; no reliable D call. The CDR3 consists of 12 residues. Trimming left V 2 bases short and J 7 bases short, with 8 bases between. Germline loops: CDR1 MNHEY, CDR2 SMNVEV (reference sequence). The CDR3, as DNA: TGTGCCAGCAGTTTACCTCACGGTGAAGCTTTCTTT. Translated, it gives CASSLPHGEAFF.

The V and J genes are TRBV10-3 and TRBJ1-4; D perhaps matches TRBD1 (6 bases). The CDR3 totals 14 residues. Trimming left V 3 bases short and J 7 bases short, with 12 bases between. Germline CDR1 and CDR2: ENHRY and SYGVKD. The CDR3 sequence is CAISDPGVGEKLFF. The CDR3 DNA reads as TGTGCCATCAGTGATCCAGGGGTGGGTGAAAAACTGTTTTTT.

This chain connects TRBV29-1 to TRBJ1-1, with 9 bases aligning to TRBD1. V was pared by 3 bases and J by 4 bases, with 3 bases of the junction left unmatched. The CDR3 loop spans 13 amino acids. The germline gives CDR1 SQVTM, CDR2 ANQGSEA. The CDR3: CSVDDRGSTEAFF. The CDR3 nucleotides are TGCAGCGTTGACGACAGGGGGAGCACTGAAGCTTTCTTT. Drawing the rest from reference TRBV29-1 and TRBJ1-1, the complete variable domain is SAVISQKPSRDICQRGTSLTIQCQVDSQVTMMFWYRQQPGQSLTLIATANQGSEATYESGFVIDKFPISRPNLTFSTLTVSNMSPEDSSIYLCSVDDRGSTEAFFGQGTRLTVV.

The chain carries TRBV10-2 and TRBJ2-7; D is undetermined. The germline V and J ends were trimmed by 7 bases and 3 bases, with 16 bases remaining between them. This CDR3 is built from 14 residues. Germline CDR1 and CDR2: WSHSY and SAAADI. The CDR3 here is CASTGDGWNYEQYF. The DNA for the CDR3 is TGCGCCAGCACCGGAGACGGATGGAACTACGAGCAGTACTTC.

This chain uses TRBV6-8 with TRBJ1-6, with 10 bases aligning to TRBD1. Germline CDR1 is MNHGY and CDR2 is SAAAGT. J lost 5 bases, V lost 2 bases, and 9 bases had no gene match. This CDR3 spans 18 amino acids. This chain's CDR3 is CASSYLRDRGLNNSPLHF. The CDR3 DNA reads as TGTGCCAGCAGTTACCTCCGGGACAGGGGACTTAATAATTCACCCCTCCACTTT.

V usage is TRBV18 and J usage is TRBJ1-2; no reliable D call. The germline V gene has CDR1 KGHSH and CDR2 LQKENI. With 2 bases removed from V and 6 bases from J, the gap between germline ends came to 10 bases. The length of the CDR3 is 13 residues. CDR3: CASSPLLQNGYTF. CDR3 nucleotides: TGTGCCAGCTCACCATTGTTACAGAATGGCTACACCTTC.

This chain connects TRBV3-1 (or the pseudogene TRBV3-2) to TRBJ2-7, with no clear D. Germline V gene sequence: CDR1 LGHDT, CDR2 YNNKEL (reference sequence). The CDR3 contains 14 residues. The V and J ends lost 3 bases and 2 bases respectively, with 11 bases between them. The CDR3 region is CASSHPDNPYEQYF. DNA for the CDR3: TGTGCCAGCAGCCATCCAGACAATCCCTACGAGCAGTACTTC.

The J gene is TRBJ2-1, the V gene TRBV4-3; 7 bases map to TRBD2. The germline CDR1 and CDR2 sequences are LGHNA and YSLEER. Losses at the gene ends were 4 bases for V and 4 bases for J; bases not matched to a gene: 7. CDR3 length equals 15 residues. In DNA form, the CDR3 reads TGCGCCAGCAGCCCGGTGGGGGGGGGATACAATGAGCAGTTCTTC. Translating gives CASSPVGGGYNEQFF.

The J gene is TRBJ2-7, the V gene TRBV2; D is possibly TRBD1 or TRBD2 (6 bases each). The CDR3 sequence is 14 residues long. Germline V lookup: CDR1 SNHLY, CDR2 FYNNEI. The V gene lost 7 bases and the J gene lost 5 bases, with 18 bases spanning the gap. CDR3 residues: CASNLLAGVDEQYF. The DNA of the CDR3 is TGTGCCAGCAATCTACTAGCAGGGGTAGACGAGCAGTACTTC.

This clone is a singleton in its sample. The chain couples TRBV27 to TRBJ1-2, with D unresolved. This CDR3 region has 16 residues. Germline V gene lookup returns CDR1 MNHEY and CDR2 SMNVEV (reference sequence). V was clipped by 0 bases and J by 4 bases, with 15 bases between them. The CDR3 DNA sequence: TGTGCCAGCAGTTTATCCGGGTACGATATTACCTATGGCTACACCTTC. Amino acids: CASSLSGYDITYGYTF.

In this sample, this clone turned up a few times. The chain carries TRBV5-1 and TRBJ1-1, with 7 bases that match TRBD1. Looked up from germline, CDR1 is SGHRS and CDR2 is YFSETQ. J gave up 0 bases and V 4 bases, and 6 bases lay outside the gene matches. The CDR3 is 15 residues long. CDR3 sequence: CASSEGQPMNTEAFF. The CDR3 DNA reads TGCGCCAGCAGCGAGGGACAGCCCATGAACACTGAAGCTTTCTTT.

The V gene is TRBV15, the J gene TRBJ1-1; no clear D. Trimming stripped 5 bases from V and 5 bases from J, with 6 bases between. Germline lookup yields CDR1 LNHNV and CDR2 YYDKDF (reference sequence). CDR3 size: 11 residues. DNA of the CDR3: TGTGCCACCAGCTCGCAAACTGAAGCTTTCTTT. Amino acid sequence: CATSSQTEAFF.